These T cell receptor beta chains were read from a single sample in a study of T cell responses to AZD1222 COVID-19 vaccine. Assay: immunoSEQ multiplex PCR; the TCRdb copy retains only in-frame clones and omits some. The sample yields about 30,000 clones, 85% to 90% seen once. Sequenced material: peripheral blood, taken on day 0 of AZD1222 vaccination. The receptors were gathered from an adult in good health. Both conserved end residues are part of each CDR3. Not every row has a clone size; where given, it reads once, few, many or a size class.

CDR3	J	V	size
CASSEIASDEQYF	TRBJ2-7	TRBV10-1	-
CASSLRGGPQHF	TRBJ1-5	TRBV14	-
CASSTDSNNEQFF	TRBJ2-1	TRBV7-8	-
CATSDLGTGVSGYTF	TRBJ1-2	TRBV24-1	few
CASSHPRPEEKLFF	TRBJ1-4	TRBV4-1	-
CASSFGPQNQPQHF	TRBJ1-5	TRBV11-2	-
CAISTRDSVTEAFF	TRBJ1-1	TRBV10-3	-
CASSVGQGSSYEQYF	TRBJ2-7	TRBV5-1	once
CASRGFEGVDEKLFF	TRBJ1-4	TRBV5-1	-
CATREGGSGEQYF	TRBJ2-7	TRBV15	-
CASSELPTDTQYF	TRBJ2-3	TRBV10-1	-
CASSQGETGKSSYGYTF	TRBJ1-2	TRBV4-2	-
CASSRTGGVVGYTF	TRBJ1-2	TRBV18	-
CAVHMYNEQFF	TRBJ2-1	TRBV2	-
CASRRGGPYEQYF	TRBJ2-7	TRBV28	-
CASSIPGQGVSYGYTF	TRBJ1-2	TRBV7-2	-
CASSSYRETQYF	TRBJ2-5	TRBV7-2	-
CASSPLVVSEQYF	TRBJ2-7	TRBV5-6	-
CASSTGQGGYGYTF	TRBJ1-2	TRBV6-5	-
CASSLAPSGADTDTQYF	TRBJ2-3	TRBV11-2	-
CASSLNQAFRTRGYGYTF	TRBJ1-2	TRBV28	-
CASSRERETQYF	TRBJ2-5	TRBV18	-
CASSLGNQPQHF	TRBJ1-5	TRBV2	-
CASRTAVAGTYEQYF	TRBJ2-7	TRBV7-2	-
CASSRPGQGYTF	TRBJ1-2	TRBV2	few
CASSMGGRLGEQYF	TRBJ2-7	TRBV19	-
CASSLDRMSEKLFF	TRBJ1-4	TRBV7-2	-
CASSPGQGHYGYTF	TRBJ1-2	TRBV5-1	-
CASSEEGSGANVLTF	TRBJ2-6	TRBV6-1	few
CASSPRGGASVSTGELFF	TRBJ2-2	TRBV6-4	-
CATSTRTGHTDTQYF	TRBJ2-3	TRBV15	-
CASAGGLAGRTDTQYF	TRBJ2-3	TRBV5-1	-
CASSFSGQFTDTQYF	TRBJ2-3	TRBV6-5	-
CASSPRRHNYGYTF	TRBJ1-2	TRBV7-2	-
CASSPGDIAKNIQYF	TRBJ2-4	TRBV6-2/TRBV6-3	-
CASSQTGQAYEQYF	TRBJ2-7	TRBV4-1	-
CASSERNGNYGYTF	TRBJ1-2	TRBV6-1	-
CASSRQGVAGTYEQYF	TRBJ2-7	TRBV7-2	once
CAISEREEGYTF	TRBJ1-2	TRBV10-3	-
CASRTGGTEAFF	TRBJ1-1	TRBV28	-
CASSESGRGTDTQYF	TRBJ2-3	TRBV25-1	-
CASSLGQTSTNVLTF	TRBJ2-6	TRBV5-1	-
CASSLSSGGLLNEQFF	TRBJ2-1	TRBV11-2	-
CSVEYEGDSGANVLTF	TRBJ2-6	TRBV29-1	-
CASQPRQGHNSPLHF	TRBJ1-6	TRBV19	-
CASSLDVQGEQYF	TRBJ2-7	TRBV5-1	few
CASSLALAGPSDTQYF	TRBJ2-3	TRBV5-1	-
CASSIRQGTPLYGYTF	TRBJ1-2	TRBV28	-
CSVGTGYEQYF	TRBJ2-7	TRBV20-1	-
CASSEGTGDEKLFF	TRBJ1-4	TRBV2	once